Listed here are 5 T cell receptor beta chains from one sample, sequenced in a study of T-cell memory formation after mild COVID-19 (dated by TCRdb to the early 2020s). Library construction relied on 5' RACE. The listed sequencing device is Illumina NovaSeq 6000. TCRdb trimmed the raw reads at Q25, called clones with MiXCR and kept productive beta chains. All rows with the same CDR3 protein become a single entry with the most common DNA and genes. This sample comprises around 450,000 distinct CDR3 sequences, 24% of them detected only once. The ten largest clones add up to around 9.5% of the sample. Sequencing was carried out using PBMCs or a T cell subset sorted from them (not recorded which). These receptors were taken from an adult woman who had mild COVID-19 (a few samples of this study predate the infection). The sample titles of this study are shuffled in the database, so cell type and time point are left out; the donor was told from shared clones.

This clonotype has only a few counts. The chain employs TRBV10-3 and TRBJ2-5; 10 nucleotides match TRBD1. CDR1 and CDR2 (germline): ENHRY, SYGVKD. V trimming: 7 bases; J trimming: 5 bases; junction bases outside the gene matches: 10. This CDR3 contains 15 residues. The DNA for the CDR3 is TGTGCCATCAAACCGGGACAGGGGATTCTGGAGACCCAGTACTTC. It is translated as CAIKPGQGILETQYF.

The sample holds a few counts of this clonotype. The chain joins TRBV3-1 to TRBJ1-1; D is uncertain. This CDR3 is 13 amino acids long. Between the trimmed V and J ends, which lost 0 bases and 2 bases, there was a span of 4 bases. Germline CDR1 reads LGHDT; CDR2 reads YNNKEL (reference sequence). CDR3: CASSQETNTEAFF. The CDR3 DNA is TGTGCCAGCAGCCAAGAGACAAACACTGAAGCTTTCTTT.

The V gene is TRBV7-2, the J gene TRBJ1-1, with D unclear. The CDR3 is made up of 11 amino acids. Germline CDR1 reads SGHTA; CDR2 reads FQGNSA. Trimming took off 2 bases at V and 10 bases at J, with 8 bases between the two ends. This CDR3 is CASSLRDLAFF. The CDR3 bases are TGTGCCAGCAGCTTAAGGGATCTAGCTTTCTTT.

The rearrangement links TRBV6-2 or TRBV6-3 to TRBJ2-1; no reliable D call. The germline CDR1 and CDR2 sequences are MNHEY and SVGEGT. The CDR3 has 15 residues. V gave up 4 bases and J gave up 2 bases, with 12 bases separating them. The CDR3 DNA reads as TGTGCCAGCAGTTTGGAAGGGCTCCCCTACAATGAGCAGTTCTTC. Amino acids: CASSLEGLPYNEQFF.

The chain employs TRBV7-9 and TRBJ2-2; tentatively, D is TRBD1 (6 bases). This CDR3 is 16 amino acids long. In germline, CDR1 is SEHNR, CDR2 FQNEAQ (reference sequence). V was trimmed by 2 bases and J by 4 bases, leaving 14 bases between them. CDR3 protein: CASSLIPWTVTGELFF. CDR3 coding DNA: TGTGCCAGCAGCTTAATTCCTTGGACAGTCACCGGGGAGCTGTTTTTT.